Reported below is one TCR beta chain. These data belong to a study of T cells in tumors after PD-1 blockade. Overall study: Patients had no prior checkpoint blockade, systemic immunosuppressants, or anti-cancer therapy within 4 weeks. Patients received pembrolizumab 200 mg every 3 weeks or cemiplimab 350 mg every 2 weeks. Blood samples averaged about 110,000 templates (range about 21,000-260,000) and 35,000 to 40,000 unique clonotypes.

The CDR3 runs to 15 residues. V lost 1 base, J lost 6 bases, and 12 bases lay in between. Germline CDR1 reads MNHEY; CDR2 reads SVGAGI. Some clones are missing from TCRdb's copy, which holds only in-frame ones; the method was immunoSEQ multiplex PCR. The table records tens of thousands of clones, 60% to 80% of them present only once. V and J are TRBV6-5 and TRBJ2-2; D is ambiguous. The origin of this receptor is a human donor with basal cell carcinoma. The source material was PBMCs, sampled before anti-PD-1 treatment. The chain's CDR3 is CASSYYSERSGELFF. CDR3 sequence (DNA): TGTGCCAGCAGTTACTACAGCGAACGGTCCGGGGAGCTGTTTTTT.